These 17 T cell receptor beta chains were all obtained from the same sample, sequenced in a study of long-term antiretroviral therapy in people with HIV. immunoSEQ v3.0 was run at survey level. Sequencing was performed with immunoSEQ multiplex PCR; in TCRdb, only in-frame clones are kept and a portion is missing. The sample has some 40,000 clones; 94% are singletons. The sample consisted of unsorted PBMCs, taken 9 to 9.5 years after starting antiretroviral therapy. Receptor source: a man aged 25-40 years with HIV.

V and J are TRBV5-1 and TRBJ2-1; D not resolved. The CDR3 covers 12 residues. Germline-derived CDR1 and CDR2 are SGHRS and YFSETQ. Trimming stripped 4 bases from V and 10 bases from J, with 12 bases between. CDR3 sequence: CASSPRMWEQFF. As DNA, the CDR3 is TGCGCCAGCAGCCCCCGTATGTGGGAGCAGTTCTTC. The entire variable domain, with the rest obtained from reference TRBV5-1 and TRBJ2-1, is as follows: KAGVTQTPRYLIKTRGQQVTLSCSPISGHRSVSWYQQTPGQGLQFLFEYFSETQRNKGNFPGRFSGRQFSNSRSEMNVSTLELGDSALYLCASSPRMWEQFFGPGTRLTVL.

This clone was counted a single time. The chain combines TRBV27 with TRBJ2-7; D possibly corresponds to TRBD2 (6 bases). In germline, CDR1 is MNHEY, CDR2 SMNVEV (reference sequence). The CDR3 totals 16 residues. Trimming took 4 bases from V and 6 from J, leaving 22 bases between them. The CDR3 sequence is CASSSLTVIEGGEQYF. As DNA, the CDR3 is TGTGCCAGCAGTTCTCTTACAGTTATCGAGGGAGGCGAGCAGTACTTC.

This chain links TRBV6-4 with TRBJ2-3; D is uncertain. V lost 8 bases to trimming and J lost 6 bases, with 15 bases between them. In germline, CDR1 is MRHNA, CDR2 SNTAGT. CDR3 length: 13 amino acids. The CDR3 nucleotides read TGTGCCAGCTTCTTCGAGCAGGACGATACGCAGTATTTT. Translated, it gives CASFFEQDDTQYF.

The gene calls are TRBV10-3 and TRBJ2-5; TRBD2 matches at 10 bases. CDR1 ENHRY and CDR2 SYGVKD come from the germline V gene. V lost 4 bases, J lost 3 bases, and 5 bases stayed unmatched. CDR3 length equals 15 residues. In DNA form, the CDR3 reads TGTGCCATCAGTGGGAGCCTAGCGGGGGAAGAGACCCAGTACTTC. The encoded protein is CAISGSLAGEETQYF.

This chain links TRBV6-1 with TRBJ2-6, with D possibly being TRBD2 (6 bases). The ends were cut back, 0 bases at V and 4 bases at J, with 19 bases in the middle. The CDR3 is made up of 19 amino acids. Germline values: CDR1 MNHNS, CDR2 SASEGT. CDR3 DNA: TGTGCCAGCAGTGAAGCCGGGGGAGAGGATCCTTCCGGGGCCAACGTCCTGACTTTC. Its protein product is CASSEAGGEDPSGANVLTF.

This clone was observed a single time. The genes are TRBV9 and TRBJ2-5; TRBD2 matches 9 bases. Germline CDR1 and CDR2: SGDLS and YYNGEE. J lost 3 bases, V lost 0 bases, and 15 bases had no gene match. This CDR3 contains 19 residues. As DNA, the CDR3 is TGTGCCAGCAGCGTAGAAGGGGTTAGCGGGGGTTCGTTGAAAGAGACCCAGTACTTC. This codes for CASSVEGVSGGSLKETQYF.

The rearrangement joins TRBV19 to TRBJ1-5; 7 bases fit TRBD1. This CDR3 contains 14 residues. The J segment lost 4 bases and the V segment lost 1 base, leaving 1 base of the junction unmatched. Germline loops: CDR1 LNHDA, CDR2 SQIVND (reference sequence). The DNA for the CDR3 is TGTGCCAGTAGTATAGCCAGGGGGAATCAGCCCCAGCATTTT. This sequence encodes CASSIARGNQPQHF.

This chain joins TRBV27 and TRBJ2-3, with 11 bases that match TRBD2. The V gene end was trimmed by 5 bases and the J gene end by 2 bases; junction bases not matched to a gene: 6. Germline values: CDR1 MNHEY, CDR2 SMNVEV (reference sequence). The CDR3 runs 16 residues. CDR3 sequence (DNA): TGTGCCAGCAGTCCCTTAGCGGGGGGGTACACAGATACGCAGTATTTT. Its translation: CASSPLAGGYTDTQYF.

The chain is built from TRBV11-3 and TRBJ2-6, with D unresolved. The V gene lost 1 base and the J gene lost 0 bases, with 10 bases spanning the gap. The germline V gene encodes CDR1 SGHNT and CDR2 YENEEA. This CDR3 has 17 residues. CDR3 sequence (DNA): TGTGCCAGCAGCTTAGGCCACGGTCCCTCTGGGGCCAACGTCCTGACTTTC. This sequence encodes CASSLGHGPSGANVLTF.

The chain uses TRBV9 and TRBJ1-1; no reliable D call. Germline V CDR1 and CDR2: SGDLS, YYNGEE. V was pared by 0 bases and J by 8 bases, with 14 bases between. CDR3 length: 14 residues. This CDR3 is CASSVVPGSLEAFF. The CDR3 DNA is TGTGCCAGCAGCGTAGTCCCTGGATCCCTCGAAGCTTTCTTT.

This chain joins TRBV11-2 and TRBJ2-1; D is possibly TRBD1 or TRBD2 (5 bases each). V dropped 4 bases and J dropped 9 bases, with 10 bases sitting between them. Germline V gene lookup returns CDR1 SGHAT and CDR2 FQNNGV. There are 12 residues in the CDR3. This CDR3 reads CASSSSRVEQFF. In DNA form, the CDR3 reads TGTGCCAGCAGCTCTAGCAGGGTTGAGCAGTTCTTC. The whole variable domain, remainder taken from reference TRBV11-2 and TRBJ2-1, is EAGVAQSPRYKIIEKRQSVAFWCNPISGHATLYWYQQILGQGPKLLIQFQNNGVVDDSQLPKDRFSAERLKGVDSTLKIQPAKLEDSAVYLCASSSSRVEQFFGPGTRLTVL.

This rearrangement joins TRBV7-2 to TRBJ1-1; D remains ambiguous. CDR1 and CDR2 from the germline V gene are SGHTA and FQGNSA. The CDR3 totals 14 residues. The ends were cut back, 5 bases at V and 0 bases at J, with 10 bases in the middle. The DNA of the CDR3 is TGTGCCAGCAGCATCAACGGGATGAACACTGAAGCTTTCTTT. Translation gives CASSINGMNTEAFF.

CDR3 nucleotide sequence: TGCGCCCAACGAAGCCGGGTAAGAAGAAGAATGAACACTGAAGCTTTCTTT. This codes for CAQRSRVRRRMNTEAFF. The rearrangement links TRBV10-1 to TRBJ1-1; no definite D call. Germline CDR1 reads WNHNN; CDR2 reads SYGVQD (reference sequence). CDR3 length: 17 residues. With 11 bases removed from V and 0 bases from J, the gap between germline ends came to 25 bases.

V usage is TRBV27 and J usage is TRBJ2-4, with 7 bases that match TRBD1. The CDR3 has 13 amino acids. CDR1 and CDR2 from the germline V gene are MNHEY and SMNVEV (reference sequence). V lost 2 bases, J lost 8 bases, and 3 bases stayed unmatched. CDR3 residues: CASSLRGRYIQYF. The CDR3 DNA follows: TGTGCCAGCAGTTTAAGGGGGCGGTACATTCAGTACTTC.

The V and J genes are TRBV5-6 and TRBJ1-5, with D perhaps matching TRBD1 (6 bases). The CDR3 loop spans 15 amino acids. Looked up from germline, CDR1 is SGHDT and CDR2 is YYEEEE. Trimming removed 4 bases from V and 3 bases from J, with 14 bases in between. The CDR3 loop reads CASSLNMGANQPQHF. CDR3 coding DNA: TGTGCCAGCAGCCTTAACATGGGGGCCAATCAGCCCCAGCATTTT.

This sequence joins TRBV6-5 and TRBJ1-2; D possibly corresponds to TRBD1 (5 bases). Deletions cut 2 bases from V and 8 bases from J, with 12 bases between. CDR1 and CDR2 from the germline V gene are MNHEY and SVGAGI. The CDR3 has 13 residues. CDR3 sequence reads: CASSYRQGAGYTF. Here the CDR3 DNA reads TGTGCCAGCAGTTACCGTCAGGGAGCCGGCTACACCTTC.

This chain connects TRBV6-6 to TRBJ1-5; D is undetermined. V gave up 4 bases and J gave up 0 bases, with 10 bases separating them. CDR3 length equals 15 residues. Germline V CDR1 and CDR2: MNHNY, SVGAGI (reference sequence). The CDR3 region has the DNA TGTGCCAGCAGTTGGGTGGGGAATAGCAATCAGCCCCAGCATTTT. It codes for CASSWVGNSNQPQHF.